Listed here are 31 T cell receptor beta chains from one sample, sequenced in a study of blood T cells in healthy people across ages. The authors ran a second PCR of 7 to 11 cycles using a sample-barcoded 5' primer and a J-beta primer mix. TCRdb analysed the 5' RACE reads with MiXCR anew, one entry per CDR3 protein. The sample has around 870,000 distinct CDR3 sequences; 25% to 35% are singletons. The sequenced sample was blood. Receptors were obtained from an elderly woman in good health.

This chain links TRBV7-2 with TRBJ2-3, with D perhaps TRBD2 (6 bases). The CDR3 is made up of 12 amino acids. The germline V gene encodes CDR1 SGHTA and CDR2 FQGNSA. The ends were cut back, 5 bases at V and 7 bases at J, with 10 bases in the middle. The CDR3 protein is CASSRDSHTQYF. The CDR3 nucleotides are TGTGCCAGCAGCCGGGACTCTCATACGCAGTATTTT.

This clonotype was detected a few times. A much larger clone sits a single nucleotide away, making a read error possible. The CDR3 reads CASSQWDEQYF. The CDR3 DNA follows: TGTGCCAGCAGCCAATGGGACGAGCAGTACTTC. The V gene is TRBV3-1, the J gene TRBJ2-7; D is uncertain. Germline V CDR1 and CDR2: LGHDT, YNNKEL (reference sequence). V lost 2 bases to trimming and J lost 5 bases, with 4 bases between them. The CDR3 length is 11 residues.

This chain joins TRBV18 and TRBJ2-3; D is undetermined. Between the trimmed V and J ends, which lost 8 bases and 3 bases, there was a span of 6 bases. The germline CDR1 and CDR2 sequences are KGHSH and LQKENI. This CDR3 is built from 11 residues. CDR3 sequence (DNA): TGTGCCAGCGCCGGGACAGATACGCAGTATTTT. Translated, it gives CASAGTDTQYF.

This clonotype has only a few counts. The rearrangement links TRBV6-1 to TRBJ2-2; TRBD1 matches at 8 bases. The germline V gene encodes CDR1 MNHNS and CDR2 SASEGT. This CDR3 is built from 16 residues. V was clipped by 3 bases and J by 1 base; unmatched bases: 4. In nucleotides, the CDR3 is TGTGCCAGCAGTGATCGGGGGACAGGGAACACCGGGGAGCTGTTTTTT. Its translation: CASSDRGTGNTGELFF.

This clonotype appeared many times. The gene calls are TRBV18 and TRBJ2-5; D gene ambiguous. Germline assignment: CDR1 KGHSH and CDR2 LQKENI. The V end lost 3 bases, the J end lost 5 bases, and 10 bases lay between the germline ends. This CDR3 is 13 amino acids long. Here the CDR3 DNA reads TGTGCCAGCTCACCGACGATGATGGAGACCCAGTACTTC. Translated, it gives CASSPTMMETQYF.

Turning to this clonotype: Possible read error: a much larger clone is one base away. The chain recombines TRBV29-1 with TRBJ2-5, with 9 bases that match TRBD1. CDR1 SQVTM and CDR2 ANQGSEA come from the germline V gene. The CDR3 sequence is 14 residues long. The trim removed 3 bases at V and 11 bases at J, leaving 13 bases unmatched. The CDR3 region is CSVDRDRVGGEQYF. In nucleotides, the CDR3 is TGCAGCGTTGACCGGGACAGGGTCGGGGGTGAGCAGTACTTC.

Of note for this clonotype: This may stem from a read error, because a much larger clone lies one nucleotide away. The chain couples TRBV7-2 to TRBJ2-1; 10 bases match TRBD2. V shed 5 bases and J 9 bases; nucleotides not matched to a gene: 7. The germline gives CDR1 SGHTA, CDR2 FQGNSA. This CDR3 spans 14 amino acids. The CDR3 nucleotides read TGTGCCAGCAGCCCCCGACTAGCGGGCGGTGAGCAGTTCTTC. Translated, it gives CASSPRLAGGEQFF.

The rearrangement uses TRBV7-8 and TRBJ2-3; D remains unclear. CDR1 SGHVS and CDR2 FQNEAQ come from the germline V gene. The germline V and J ends were trimmed by 0 bases and 6 bases, with 13 bases remaining between them. The CDR3 is 15 amino acids. CDR3 in amino acids: CASSLAPDPRDTQYF. The CDR3 bases are TGTGCCAGCAGCTTAGCACCGGACCCCAGGGATACGCAGTATTTT. Drawing the rest from reference TRBV7-8 and TRBJ2-3, the complete variable domain is GAGVSQSPRYKVAKRGQDVALRCDPISGHVSLFWYQQALGQGPEFLTYFQNEAQLDKSGLPSDRFFAERPEGSVSTLKIQRTQQEDSAVYLCASSLAPDPRDTQYFGPGTRLTVL.

The chain joins TRBV25-1 to TRBJ2-1, with D possibly being TRBD2 (7 bases). The CDR3 is 16 residues long. V was clipped by 1 base and J by 6 bases, with 16 bases between them. In germline, CDR1 is MGHDK, CDR2 SYGVNS. CDR3 loop: CASSESGRGGLNEQFF. In DNA form, the CDR3 reads TGTGCCAGCAGTGAATCGGGAAGGGGGGGGCTCAATGAGCAGTTCTTC. Full variable domain (rest looked up from reference TRBV25-1 and TRBJ2-1): EADIYQTPRYLVIGTGKKITLECSQTMGHDKMYWYQQDPGMELHLIHYSYGVNSTEKGDLSSESTVSRIRTEHFPLTLESARPSHTSQYLCASSESGRGGLNEQFFGPGTRLTVL.

The chain links TRBV30 to TRBJ1-6; 9 positions match TRBD1. In germline, CDR1 is GTSNPN, CDR2 SVGIG (reference sequence). The CDR3 has 16 residues. V lost 3 bases, J lost 2 bases, and 5 bases stayed unmatched. CDR3 amino acids: CAWRGTGGTYNSPLHF. CDR3 sequence (DNA): TGTGCCTGGAGAGGAACAGGGGGCACCTATAATTCACCCCTCCACTTT.

This clonotype was seen a handful of times. This chain uses TRBV5-1 with TRBJ2-3, with 9 bases matching TRBD2. J gave up 6 bases and V 4 bases, and 6 bases lay outside the gene matches. CDR1 SGHRS and CDR2 YFSETQ come from the germline V gene. The CDR3 spans 14 residues. The CDR3, as DNA: TGCGCCAGCAGCCCGGACAGCGGGGGGGATACGCAGTATTTT. It is translated as CASSPDSGGDTQYF.

This clonotype was seen only a few times. The chain recombines TRBV18 with TRBJ1-2; 10 bases map to TRBD1. CDR1 KGHSH and CDR2 LQKENI come from the germline V gene. The CDR3 extends over 14 amino acids. Trimming removed 3 bases from V and 8 bases from J; junction bases left unmatched: 6. CDR3 coding DNA: TGTGCCAGCTCACCTAGACAGGGGGCGGACGGCTACACCTTC. It yields the protein CASSPRQGADGYTF.

This chain links TRBV20-1 with TRBJ2-5; the match to TRBD1 covers 8 bases. The CDR3 extends over 15 amino acids. After removal of 3 bases from V and 0 bases from J, the junction contained 6 bases not matched to a gene. Germline values: CDR1 DFQATT, CDR2 SNEGSKA (reference sequence). The CDR3 sequence is CSASTGTGYQETQYF. The CDR3 DNA sequence: TGCAGTGCTAGTACCGGGACAGGATACCAAGAGACCCAGTACTTC.

This clonotype was counted a single time. A much larger clone differs from this one at a single base, so this may be a read error. The chain links TRBV27 to TRBJ1-2; the D is unclear. There are 15 residues in the CDR3. The germline V gene encodes CDR1 MNHEY and CDR2 SMNVEV (reference sequence). This chain's CDR3 is CAGSPARRVNYGYTF. The CDR3 bases are TGTGCCGGCAGTCCCGCCAGGAGGGTTAACTATGGCTACACCTTC.

This chain uses TRBV28 with TRBJ1-4, with D hard to call. Germline CDR1 is MDHEN and CDR2 is SYDVKM. V lost 6 bases and J lost 6, with 5 bases in between. The CDR3 runs to 11 residues. This chain's CDR3 is CASRVDEKLFF. In DNA, the CDR3 is TGTGCCAGCAGGGTGGATGAAAAACTGTTTTTT.

The rearrangement joins TRBV7-9 to TRBJ1-4; D is possibly TRBD1 (6 bases). This CDR3 has 13 residues. Germline values: CDR1 SEHNR, CDR2 FQNEAQ (reference sequence). Trimming took 5 bases from V and 7 from J, leaving 11 bases between them. The CDR3: CASSEQGPEKLFF. In DNA form, the CDR3 reads TGTGCCAGCAGCGAACAGGGTCCTGAAAAACTGTTTTTT.

V usage is TRBV2 and J usage is TRBJ2-5; 9 bases agree with TRBD2. The CDR3 runs 16 residues. Germline V lookup: CDR1 SNHLY, CDR2 FYNNEI. V trimming: 1 base; J trimming: 5 bases; junction bases outside the gene matches: 8. The CDR3 protein is CASSEGLAGARETQYF. CDR3 DNA sequence: TGTGCCAGCAGTGAAGGGTTAGCGGGGGCCCGGGAGACCCAGTACTTC.

This clonotype was counted only a few times. At one end the junction does not follow the germline gene, possibly because of a read error. The chain joins TRBV9 to TRBJ2-4; weak D call: TRBD1 (6 bases). The end of the DNA is better explained by TRBJ2-5, so the J call may be wrong. Per germline, CDR1 SGDLS and CDR2 YYNGEE. CDR3 size: 14 residues. The CDR3 nucleotides are TGTGTCAGCAGCGTAGCCAGGGGTCGGGAGACCCAGTACTTC. Translation: CVSSVARGRETQYF.

The chain carries TRBV10-3 and TRBJ2-7; TRBD1 or TRBD2 may be the D gene (5 bases each). V was pared by 3 bases and J by 3 bases, with 18 bases between. This CDR3 has 16 residues. Germline V gene data show CDR1 as ENHRY and CDR2 as SYGVKD. The CDR3 loop reads CAISDPGRIGVYEQYF. The CDR3 DNA is TGTGCCATCAGTGATCCAGGGCGCATCGGGGTCTACGAGCAGTACTTC.

This clonotype was counted at least ten times. The chain is built from TRBV5-1 and TRBJ2-3; D is unclear. The germline V gene encodes CDR1 SGHRS and CDR2 YFSETQ. The CDR3 sequence is 11 residues long. V was cut by 0 bases and J by 5 bases, with 1 base left in between. CDR3 sequence: CASSLEDTQYF. The CDR3 nucleotides read TGCGCCAGCAGCTTGGAAGATACGCAGTATTTT.

This clonotype came up a few times. The chain links TRBV27 to TRBJ1-2, with a tentative D call TRBD1 (6 bases). CDR3 size: 15 residues. The germline V gene has CDR1 MNHEY and CDR2 SMNVEV (reference sequence). V was pared by 2 bases and J by 2 bases, with 12 bases between. The CDR3 region has the DNA TGTGCCAGCAGTTTAGCGGGACACCCCAACTATGGCTACACCTTC. This translates into CASSLAGHPNYGYTF.

About this clonotype itself: A single base separates this from a much larger clone, so it may be a read error. This chain links TRBV12-3 or TRBV12-4 with TRBJ2-3, with D uncertain. Trimming removed 0 bases from V and 4 bases from J, with 11 bases in between. This CDR3 comprises 15 residues. The CDR3 DNA sequence: TGTGCCAGCAGTTTAGCCCCTGTGGTCGCAGATACGCAGTATTTT. It specifies CASSLAPVVADTQYF.

The genes are TRBV7-2 and TRBJ2-5, with D uncertain. Germline V lookup: CDR1 SGHTA, CDR2 FQGNSA. Trimming took off 6 bases at V and 11 bases at J, with 13 bases between the two ends. The CDR3 contains 11 residues. The DNA of the CDR3 is TGTGCCAGCAGAGAATACGTTGAGCAGTACTTC. Encoded protein: CASREYVEQYF.

This clonotype was seen repeatedly, ten times or more. The chain carries TRBV6-2 or TRBV6-3 and TRBJ2-1; D remains ambiguous. V lost 2 bases and J lost 2, with 7 bases in between. CDR1 is MNHEY, CDR2 SVGEGT, per germline. The CDR3 loop spans 14 amino acids. The CDR3 DNA reads as TGTGCCAGCAGTTACGCGATAACCTACAATGAGCAGTTCTTC. Protein: CASSYAITYNEQFF.

This clonotype was observed once. Just one base apart from a much larger clone, this may be a read error. V is TRBV27 and J is TRBJ1-2; the D gene is possibly TRBD1 (6 bases). Germline V gene data show CDR1 as MNHEY and CDR2 as SMNVEV (reference sequence). The CDR3 consists of 13 residues. CDR3 sequence (DNA): TGTGTCAGCAGTTTTACAGGGTTCTATGGCTACACCTTC. Its protein is CVSSFTGFYGYTF.

With regard to this clonotype: This sequence may be a read error, since a much larger clone differs from it by one base. The V gene is TRBV6-2 or TRBV6-3, the J gene TRBJ1-5; possible D gene TRBD1, 5 bases. The V gene's germline CDR1 is MNHEY and CDR2 SVGEGT. V dropped 5 bases and J dropped 6 bases, with 17 bases sitting between them. This CDR3 region has 15 residues. The CDR3: CASSHTGPQAQPQHF. The CDR3 DNA reads as TGTGCCAGCAGTCATACAGGCCCTCAGGCTCAGCCCCAGCATTTT.

As concerns this clonotype: The CDR3 does not end in the conserved phenylalanine or tryptophan, so this is likely a read error. The genes are TRBV6-2 or TRBV6-3 and TRBJ1-5, with TRBD1 matching 8 bases. Trimming removed 8 bases from V and 7 bases from J; junction bases left unmatched: 13. The CDR3 extends over 15 amino acids. Germline lookup yields CDR1 MNHEY and CDR2 SVGEGT. In DNA, the CDR3 is TGTGCCAGCCGCGCTTACCTACAGGGGGGCCAGCCCCAGCATGTT. This encodes CASRAYLQGGQPQHV.

A remark on this clonotype: A much bigger clone sits one base away, suggesting this may be a read error. The chain employs TRBV28 and TRBJ2-7, with D possibly matching TRBD1 (6 bases). The CDR3 consists of 14 residues. Germline V lookup: CDR1 MDHEN, CDR2 SYDVKM. CDR3 nucleotides: TGTGTCAGCAGTTACATAGGACAGTCCTACGAGCAGTACTTC. Translated, it gives CVSSYIGQSYEQYF. The variable domain in full, completed from reference TRBV28 and TRBJ2-7, reads DVKVTQSSRYLVKRTGEKVFLECVQDMDHENMFWYRQDPGLGLRLIYFSYDVKMKEKGDIPEGYSVSREKKERFSLILESASTNQTSMYLCVSSYIGQSYEQYFGPGTRLTVT.

The V call is TRBV30, the J call TRBJ2-1, with a possible D match to TRBD1 (5 bases). The ends were cut back, 4 bases at V and 2 bases at J, with 15 bases in the middle. There are 15 residues in the CDR3. The germline gives CDR1 GTSNPN, CDR2 SVGIG (reference sequence). DNA of the CDR3: TGTGCCTGGATCAAGGGGCTAGGAGCCTACAATGAGCAGTTCTTC. Amino acid sequence: CAWIKGLGAYNEQFF.

This chain connects TRBV12-3 or TRBV12-4 to TRBJ1-1, with a tentative D call TRBD1 (5 bases). This CDR3 contains 14 residues. The ends were cut back, 5 bases at V and 6 bases at J, with 16 bases in the middle. The CDR3 reads CASSNGRWGAEAFF. In nucleotides, the CDR3 is TGTGCCAGCAGTAATGGGCGGTGGGGCGCTGAAGCTTTCTTT.

CDR3 region: CASSVRLLRGGRYNEQFF. CDR3 sequence (DNA): TGTGCCAGCAGTGTCCGTCTGCTGCGGGGGGGCCGATACAATGAGCAGTTCTTC. V and J are TRBV27 and TRBJ2-1; 9 bases agree with TRBD2. V gave up 5 bases and J gave up 4 bases; unmatched junction bases: 15. Per the germline V gene, CDR1 is MNHEY and CDR2 is SMNVEV (reference sequence). The CDR3 is 18 amino acids.